The 11 T cell receptor beta chains below all came from one sample that was sequenced in a study of blood T cell repertoires in COVID-19. Measured with immunoSEQ multiplex PCR; TCRdb has only the in-frame clones, and not every one. The profile shows about 200,000 clones, around 88% of them singletons. The specimen was PBMCs or T cells enriched from blood (not recorded which). These receptors originate from a woman in her twenties or thirties who had been exposed to COVID-19.

The chain has TRBV6-5 and TRBJ2-7; TRBD1 is a possible D gene (6 bases). CDR3 length: 15 residues. Per the germline V gene, CDR1 is MNHEY and CDR2 is SVGAGI. V was cut by 7 bases and J by 3 bases, with 19 bases left in between. Written as DNA, the CDR3 is TGTGCCAGCACCATTGAGGCCAGGGGCGACTACGAGCAGTACTTC. Translation: CASTIEARGDYEQYF.

The rearrangement uses TRBV30 and TRBJ1-4; possibly TRBD1 for D (5 bases). The CDR3 totals 14 residues. Trimming left V 2 bases short and J 7 bases short, with 14 bases between. Germline lookup yields CDR1 GTSNPN and CDR2 SVGIG (reference sequence). DNA for the CDR3: TGTGCCTGGAGTCCGGACATCAGGGTTGAAAAACTGTTTTTT. Translated: CAWSPDIRVEKLFF. Looking up the rest from reference TRBV30 and TRBJ1-4 gives the full variable domain: SQTIHQWPATLVQPVGSPLSLECTVEGTSNPNLYWYRQAAGRGLQLLFYSVGIGQISSEVPQNLSASRPQDRQFILSSKKLLLSDSGFYLCAWSPDIRVEKLFFGSGTQLSVL.

This chain joins TRBV9 and TRBJ1-2; possibly TRBD1 for D (6 bases). CDR3 length: 20 amino acids. Germline CDR1 reads SGDLS; CDR2 reads YYNGEE. The V gene lost 3 bases and the J gene lost 0 bases, with 27 bases spanning the gap. This CDR3 reads CASSGMGPRDTEGANYGYTF. As DNA, the CDR3 is TGTGCCAGCAGCGGTATGGGCCCCCGGGACACCGAGGGGGCTAACTATGGCTACACCTTC. The full variable domain, its missing parts supplied by reference TRBV9 and TRBJ1-2, is DSGVTQTPKHLITATGQRVTLRCSPRSGDLSVYWYQQSLDQGLQFLIQYYNGEERAKGNILERFSAQQFPDLHSELNLSSLELGDSALYFCASSGMGPRDTEGANYGYTFGSGTRLTVV.

V gene TRBV9 combines with J gene TRBJ2-3; the match to TRBD1 covers 10 bases. Looked up from germline, CDR1 is SGDLS and CDR2 is YYNGEE. V lost 4 bases and J lost 4; bases outside the gene matches: 3. This CDR3 region has 14 residues. CDR3 nucleotide sequence: TGTGCCAGCAGCCCGACAGGGGGCGCAGATACGCAGTATTTT. Its protein product is CASSPTGGADTQYF.

This chain connects TRBV21-1 to TRBJ1-3; the table names TRBD1, a call not compared with the DNA. TRBV21-1 is deemed a pseudogene. This CDR3 has 16 amino acids. This chain's CDR3 is CASSTMTGGSGNTIYF. The DNA for the CDR3 is TGTGCCAGCAGCACTATGACAGGGGGCTCTGGAAACACCATATATTTT.

The chain joins TRBV5-5 to TRBJ2-3, with D unclear. Germline V CDR1 and CDR2: SGHKS, YYEKEE (reference sequence). CDR3 length equals 14 residues. Trimming pared 1 base from V and 1 base from J, leaving 7 bases between. The CDR3 here is CASSLWSGTDTQYF. CDR3 sequence (DNA): TGTGCCAGCAGCTTGTGGAGTGGCACAGATACGCAGTATTTT.

A single count supports this clone. This sequence joins TRBV9 and TRBJ1-3; weak D call: TRBD1 (6 bases). The CDR3 is 15 amino acids. V lost 0 bases to trimming and J lost 4 bases, with 11 bases between them. Germline CDR1 SGDLS, CDR2 YYNGEE. For the CDR3, the DNA is TGTGCCAGCAGCGTAGATGGGGGCTCCGGAAACACCATATATTTT. It translates to CASSVDGGSGNTIYF.

This rearrangement joins TRBV7-2 to TRBJ1-2; D gene ambiguous. V lost 5 bases and J 8 bases, leaving 24 bases between the germline ends. Germline loops: CDR1 SGHTA, CDR2 FQGNSA. The CDR3 extends over 16 amino acids. The CDR3, as DNA: TGTGCCAGCAGCCTAAATCGGGTTCTGGGTTCGAGGGGCTACACCTTC. The encoded protein is CASSLNRVLGSRGYTF.

The V gene is TRBV18, the J gene TRBJ1-4; 7 nucleotides agree with TRBD1. Germline V lookup: CDR1 KGHSH, CDR2 LQKENI. The CDR3 covers 15 residues. Trimming took 8 bases from V and 3 from J; bases not matched to a gene: 9. The CDR3 DNA reads as TGTGCCAGCCTAATCCGACAGGGCCCTAATGAAAAACTGTTTTTT. Protein: CASLIRQGPNEKLFF.

In its sample, this clone was seen once. The V gene is TRBV5-6, the J gene TRBJ1-4, with a weak D call TRBD1 (5 bases). The CDR3 consists of 12 residues. V was pared by 4 bases and J by 7 bases, with 8 bases between. In germline, CDR1 is SGHDT, CDR2 YYEEEE. The CDR3 spells CASSGTGEKLFF. The CDR3, as DNA: TGTGCCAGCAGCGGTACAGGTGAAAAACTGTTTTTT.

This chain uses TRBV3-1 (or the pseudogene TRBV3-2) with TRBJ1-1; D is possibly TRBD1 (5 bases). CDR3 length equals 15 residues. Trimming removed 4 bases from V and 1 base from J, with 13 bases in between. Germline CDR1 reads LGHDT; CDR2 reads YNNKEL (reference sequence). In DNA, the CDR3 is TGTGCCAGCAGCCCGGACCACACAGGGAACACTGAAGCTTTCTTT. It yields the protein CASSPDHTGNTEAFF.